This TCR beta chain was captured by sequencing in a study of response to subunit inactivated influenza vaccine. Study-level results: Every seasonal influenza vaccination brings in few new T cells, the authors suggested.

Per germline, CDR1 DFQATT and CDR2 SNEGSKA (reference sequence). This CDR3 has 12 amino acids. The V end was cut by 2 bases, the J end by 4 bases, with 9 bases between. Via MiXCR, TCRdb re-called the RT-PCR reads, giving one row per CDR3 protein. The data hold about 700,000 distinct CDR3 sequences, with more than 11% observed a single time. Of note for this clonotype: Its antigen is not known.

This chain links TRBV20-1 with TRBJ2-7; no definite D call. The sample was PBMCs from blood, taken around 14 days before vaccination. The TCR sequence derives from a man between 50 and 59 years old who received an inactivated influenza vaccine. The chain's CDR3 is CSARLTLYEQYF. In DNA form, the CDR3 reads TGCAGTGCTAGACTTACCCTTTACGAGCAGTACTTC.